The 15 T cell receptor beta chains in this list originate from one sample, sequenced in a study of T cells after yellow fever vaccination (dated by TCRdb to between 2018 and 2021). To prepare the library, 5' RACE was applied. Sequencing relied on an Illumina HiSeq 2500. TCRdb passed the public sequencing reads through fastp at Q25 and MiXCR, retaining productive beta sequences. A single entry per CDR3 protein holds the most common genes and DNA from its merged rows. This sample is represented by about 75,000 distinct CDR3 sequences; around 7% of them were singletons. Roughly 29% of the sample lies in the top ten. The sample's treatment or condition label is to be understood as: live attenuated yellow fever vaccine strain. The sequences come from CD8+ T cells sorted from PBMCs, collected around 10 days after the first yellow fever vaccination. These receptors all come from a man aged 18 to 30 who received the YFV17D yellow fever vaccine.

This clonotype was seen at least ten times. This rearrangement joins TRBV27 to TRBJ1-1; 7 nucleotides agree with TRBD1. Looked up from germline, CDR1 is MNHEY and CDR2 is SMNVEV (reference sequence). V lost 5 bases and J lost 4; bases outside the gene matches: 10. The CDR3 is made up of 15 amino acids. The CDR3 sequence is CASSGHRGSLTEAFF. CDR3 bases: TGTGCCAGCAGTGGTCACAGGGGATCCCTCACTGAAGCTTTCTTT.

Many counts were recorded for this clonotype. V is TRBV11-2 and J is TRBJ2-1, with 9 bases that match TRBD1. The germline V gene has CDR1 SGHAT and CDR2 FQNNGV. Trimming removed 4 bases from V and 3 bases from J; junction bases left unmatched: 1. CDR3 length: 14 residues. The CDR3 sequence is CASSWGQGYNEQFF. In nucleotides, the CDR3 is TGTGCCAGCAGCTGGGGACAGGGCTACAATGAGCAGTTCTTC. Supplemented by reference TRBV11-2 and TRBJ2-1, the full variable domain reads EAGVAQSPRYKIIEKRQSVAFWCNPISGHATLYWYQQILGQGPKLLIQFQNNGVVDDSQLPKDRFSAERLKGVDSTLKIQPAKLEDSAVYLCASSWGQGYNEQFFGPGTRLTVL.

This clonotype was detected only a few times. This chain connects TRBV29-1 to TRBJ2-2, with D perhaps TRBD1 (6 bases). This CDR3 has 14 amino acids. From germline, CDR1 is SQVTM and CDR2 ANQGSEA. Trimming pared 0 bases from V and 5 bases from J, leaving 10 bases between. This chain's CDR3 is CSVEDGRGTGELFF. The CDR3 nucleotides read TGCAGCGTTGAAGATGGCAGGGGAACCGGGGAGCTGTTTTTT.

The table lists this clonotype with many counts. CDR3 coding DNA: TGTGCCAGCTCGCCGACTAGCGCCACCACCACAGATACGCAGTATTTT. Translating gives CASSPTSATTTDTQYF. The rearrangement links TRBV18 to TRBJ2-3, with TRBD2 identical over 8 bases. Germline CDR1 reads KGHSH; CDR2 reads LQKENI. Trimming cost V 6 bases and J 2 bases; bases outside gene matches: 10. The CDR3 runs 16 residues. The complete variable domain, with remaining parts taken from reference TRBV18 and TRBJ2-3, reads NAGVMQNPRHLVRRRGQEARLRCSPMKGHSHVYWYRQLPEEGLKFMVYLQKENIIDESGMPKERFSAEFPKEGPSILRIQQVVRGDSAAYFCASSPTSATTTDTQYFGPGTRLTVL.

Many counts were recorded for this clonotype. The chain recombines TRBV4-2 with TRBJ2-3; 11 positions agree with TRBD1. The germline gives CDR1 LGHNA, CDR2 YNFKEQ. J was trimmed by 5 bases and V by 0 bases; bases with no gene match: 7. This CDR3 is 17 amino acids long. The DNA for the CDR3 is TGTGCCAGCAGCCAAGATACAGGACAGGGGGCAGGAGATACGCAGTATTTT. Its protein product is CASSQDTGQGAGDTQYF.

The rearrangement uses TRBV11-1 and TRBJ1-3; 9 nucleotides match TRBD1. Germline CDR1 and CDR2: SGHAT and FQDESV (reference sequence). V trimming: 5 bases; J trimming: 5 bases; junction bases outside the gene matches: 16. This CDR3 has 18 amino acids. This CDR3 is CASSATGGEESARNTIYF. In DNA, the CDR3 is TGTGCCAGCAGCGCCACAGGGGGCGAAGAGTCAGCGAGAAACACCATATATTTT. Full variable domain (remainder filled in from reference TRBV11-1 and TRBJ1-3): EAEVAQSPRYKITEKSQAVAFWCDPISGHATLYWYRQILGQGPELLVQFQDESVVDDSQLPKDRFSAERLKGVDSTLKIQPAELGDSAMYLCASSATGGEESARNTIYFGEGSWLTVV.

This clonotype showed up many times. The gene calls are TRBV29-1 and TRBJ2-3, with 9 bases matching TRBD2. V gave up 4 bases and J gave up 5 bases; unmatched junction bases: 7. The CDR3 is made up of 14 amino acids. The germline V gene has CDR1 SQVTM and CDR2 ANQGSEA. CDR3 coding DNA: TGCAGCGTTGTTAGTCTAGCGGGGAGAGATACGCAGTATTTT. It codes for CSVVSLAGRDTQYF.

This clonotype has more than one count but fewer than ten. This chain joins TRBV2 and TRBJ1-5; 7 bases line up with TRBD1. V shed 4 bases and J 0 bases; nucleotides not matched to a gene: 6. Germline V gene sequence: CDR1 SNHLY, CDR2 FYNNEI. This CDR3 spans 16 amino acids. CDR3 residues: CASSGGGAYSNQPQHF. The CDR3 DNA reads TGTGCCAGCAGTGGAGGGGGCGCCTATAGCAATCAGCCCCAGCATTTT.

In this sample, this clonotype turned up many times. The chain combines TRBV12-3 or TRBV12-4 with TRBJ1-5; no firm D call. The V gene lost 3 bases and the J gene lost 7 bases, with 13 bases spanning the gap. This CDR3 is built from 14 residues. The DNA of the CDR3 is TGTGCCAGCAGTTTGACTAGAGGGTCGCAGCCCCAGCATTTT. The encoded protein is CASSLTRGSQPQHF.

This clonotype turned up a few times. The J gene is TRBJ2-2, the V gene TRBV12-3 or TRBV12-4, with 12 positions matching TRBD2. V lost 2 bases to trimming and J lost 7 bases; unmatched junction nucleotides: 2. The CDR3 loop spans 15 amino acids. In DNA, the CDR3 is TGTGCCAGCAGTTTACTAGCGGGGGGGCACGGGGAGCTGTTTTTT. Its translation is CASSLLAGGHGELFF.

This clonotype came up a few times. The CDR3 loop is CASSPPGGPSYNEQFF. CDR3 nucleotides: TGTGCCAGCAGCCCACCGGGGGGACCCTCCTACAATGAGCAGTTCTTC. The chain combines TRBV11-2 with TRBJ2-1; TRBD2 aligns across 7 bases. The ends lost 5 bases at V and 0 bases at J; junction bases unmatched: 7. This CDR3 spans 16 amino acids. CDR1 SGHAT and CDR2 FQNNGV come from the germline V gene.

This clonotype was counted at least ten times. The chain employs TRBV5-5 and TRBJ2-5; no clear D gene. This CDR3 is 16 amino acids long. V dropped 3 bases and J dropped 0 bases, with 15 bases sitting between them. Germline loops: CDR1 SGHKS, CDR2 YYEKEE (reference sequence). For the CDR3, the DNA is TGTGCCAGCAGCTCACAAGTCGGGTTGAACCAAGAGACCCAGTACTTC. Encoded protein: CASSSQVGLNQETQYF.

There are many counts of this clonotype. This rearrangement joins TRBV2 to TRBJ2-7; 8 bases agree with TRBD1. V trimming: 5 bases; J trimming: 3 bases; junction bases outside the gene matches: 6. Germline CDR1 reads SNHLY; CDR2 reads FYNNEI. The CDR3 extends over 14 amino acids. The CDR3 spells CASSPPDRDYEQYF. The DNA for the CDR3 is TGTGCCAGCAGTCCCCCGGACAGGGACTACGAGCAGTACTTC.

The V and J genes are TRBV29-1 and TRBJ2-3, with 9 bases matching TRBD2. The CDR3 covers 15 residues. Losses at the gene ends were 6 bases for V and 5 bases for J; bases not matched to a gene: 12. CDR1 is SQVTM, CDR2 ANQGSEA, per germline. The CDR3 DNA follows: TGCAGCGTGGGCTCTAAGCGGGGGGCCGTAGATACGCAGTATTTT. Translated: CSVGSKRGAVDTQYF.

There are a few counts of this clonotype. J is TRBJ2-2 and V is TRBV7-9; TRBD2 agrees at 9 bases. After removal of 5 bases from V and 0 bases from J, the junction contained 7 bases not matched to a gene. CDR3 length equals 17 residues. Per germline, CDR1 SEHNR and CDR2 FQNEAQ (reference sequence). The CDR3 nucleotides are TGTGCCAGCAGCCCCCCCGCGGGGGGGGCGAACACCGGGGAGCTGTTTTTT. The encoded protein is CASSPPAGGANTGELFF.